The 9 T cell receptor beta chains below all came from one sample that was sequenced in a study of human T cells and chemical hapten exposure. TCRdb fed the RACE reads into MiXCR, producing one record per CDR3 protein. The sample has over 55,000 distinct CDR3 sequences; around 10% are singletons. Stated time point: patch test 3, about 24 weeks after DPC sensitization. Sample treatment: therapeutic diphenylcyclopropenone sensitization with weekly scalp DPC. The sample here was whole blood, taken in connection with sensitization to the hapten diphenylcyclopropenone (DPC). The origin of the receptors is a woman in her 50s with alopecia areata. Some clones in this sample may be carry-over from other donors' samples.

Only a few counts were recorded for this clonotype. The genes are TRBV11-2 and TRBJ1-4; D remains unclear. Germline V gene sequence: CDR1 SGHAT, CDR2 FQNNGV. The CDR3 sequence is 16 residues long. V was cut by 2 bases and J by 0 bases, with 10 bases left in between. CDR3 nucleotides: TGTGCCAGCAGCTTACCCCCCCAGTCAACTAATGAAAAACTGTTTTTT. Protein: CASSLPPQSTNEKLFF.

This clonotype appeared a few times. The CDR3 is CASSYSTVGADSPLHF. CDR3 bases: TGTGCCAGCAGTTACTCGACAGTTGGGGCGGATTCACCCCTCCACTTT. This chain connects TRBV6-5 to TRBJ1-6; a possible D gene is TRBD1 (5 bases). Trimming removed 0 bases at V and 8 bases at J, with 14 bases between. The CDR3 covers 16 residues. CDR1 MNHEY and CDR2 SVGAGI come from the germline V gene.

J is TRBJ2-1 and V is TRBV6-1; 13 positions agree with TRBD2. J was trimmed by 8 bases and V by 3 bases; bases with no gene match: 10. The CDR3 is made up of 17 amino acids. Germline assignment: CDR1 MNHNS and CDR2 SASEGT. For the CDR3, the DNA is TGTGCCAGCAGTGACGTGAAGACTAGCGGGAGGAGCCATGAGCAGTTCTTC. This sequence encodes CASSDVKTSGRSHEQFF.

This clonotype was recorded at least ten times. The rearrangement joins TRBV4-3 to TRBJ1-3; D remains unclear. Trimming took 0 bases from V and 2 from J, leaving 11 bases between them. The CDR3 runs 16 residues. Looked up from germline, CDR1 is LGHNA and CDR2 is YSLEER. The CDR3 DNA follows: TGCGCCAGCAGCCAAGAGACTGGGAAAGCTGGAAACACCATATATTTT. Its protein is CASSQETGKAGNTIYF.

V usage is TRBV10-3 and J usage is TRBJ1-1; 9 bases align to TRBD1. The J segment lost 10 bases and the V segment lost 2 bases, leaving 8 bases of the junction unmatched. The CDR3 has 14 amino acids. Germline V gene sequence: CDR1 ENHRY, CDR2 SYGVKD. The chain's CDR3 is CAISETGTGRPAFF. CDR3 DNA sequence: TGTGCCATCAGTGAGACGGGGACAGGGAGACCAGCTTTCTTT.

In this sample, this clonotype turned up many times. This chain connects TRBV28 to TRBJ1-2; D is perhaps TRBD1 (6 bases). This CDR3 is 15 amino acids long. Trimming stripped 7 bases from V and 1 base from J, with 16 bases between. CDR1 MDHEN and CDR2 SYDVKM come from the germline V gene. CDR3 nucleotides: TGTGCCAGCAATCAGGGGCCGGCTGATAACTATGGCTACACCTTC. Amino acid sequence: CASNQGPADNYGYTF.

The rearrangement uses TRBV11-2 and TRBJ2-3, with 13 bases matching TRBD2. Germline loops: CDR1 SGHAT, CDR2 FQNNGV. The CDR3 spans 16 residues. J gave up 3 bases and V 5 bases, and 5 bases lay outside the gene matches. The CDR3 region has the DNA TGTGCCAGCAGCCGAACGACTAGCGGGGGGACAGATACGCAGTATTTT. Amino acid sequence: CASSRTTSGGTDTQYF.

The rearrangement links TRBV5-1 to TRBJ2-3; D remains ambiguous. Per germline, CDR1 SGHRS and CDR2 YFSETQ. The CDR3 sequence is 15 residues long. The V gene lost 0 bases and the J gene lost 0 bases, with 8 bases spanning the gap. The CDR3, as DNA: TGCGCCAGCAGCTTGGGGAGCCTCAGCACAGATACGCAGTATTTT. The encoded protein is CASSLGSLSTDTQYF.

In its sample, this clonotype was seen many times. The chain links TRBV20-1 to TRBJ2-3; D might be TRBD2 (5 bases). The CDR3 runs to 14 residues. Germline V gives CDR1 DFQATT, CDR2 SNEGSKA (reference sequence). The V gene lost 4 bases and the J gene lost 2 bases, with 13 bases spanning the gap. CDR3 in amino acids: CSATRDGVTDTQYF. In DNA form, the CDR3 reads TGCAGTGCTACGCGAGACGGGGTCACAGATACGCAGTATTTT.